The TCR beta chain described here comes from a study of OX40 agonist ivuxolimab in advanced cancers. Looking at the study overall: Partial responses were recorded for three patients, including one with hepatocellular carcinoma and two with cutaneous melanoma.

Clones were sequenced by immunoSEQ multiplex PCR, and TCRdb holds only the in-frame ones, with some missing. The repertoire holds some 43,000 clones, with about nine tenths as singletons. Germline CDR1 LNHDA, CDR2 SQIVND (reference sequence). The CDR3 is 13 residues long. With 5 bases removed from V and 3 bases from J, the gap between germline ends came to 10 bases. The specimen comprised CD4+ or CD8+ T cells sorted from blood, sampled in a trial of the OX40 agonist ivuxolimab. The V and J genes are TRBV19 and TRBJ1-1, with D unresolved. This TCR was recovered from an adult with an advanced solid tumor such as melanoma, head and neck, liver or kidney cancer. The CDR3 region is CASSVGVYTEAFF. CDR3 sequence (DNA): TGTGCCAGTAGTGTCGGAGTATACACTGAAGCTTTCTTT.